What follows is one T cell receptor (beta chain) and its context. What the recovered Cohort 3 donors had was two negative PCRs, clearance, or symptom resolution. The data belong to a study of blood T cell repertoires in COVID-19. This CDR3 is 12 amino acids long. Deletions cut 0 bases from V and 8 bases from J, with 5 bases between. CDR1 and CDR2 (germline): SGHDT, YYEEEE. The method was immunoSEQ multiplex PCR; TCRdb's version includes in-frame clones alone and lacks a portion of them. The table shows fewer than 250,000 clones, with 86% occurring only once. The TCR sequence derives from a woman in her forties or fifties who had recovered from COVID-19. The V gene is TRBV5-6, the J gene TRBJ1-4, with D uncertain. Sequencing was performed on PBMCs or T cells enriched from blood (not recorded which). In DNA form, the CDR3 reads TGTGCCAGCAGCTTGGCCCAGGAAAAACTGTTTTTT. Protein: CASSLAQEKLFF.